The sequence of this TCR beta chain was determined in a study of blood T cell repertoires in COVID-19. Across the whole study: Samples taken during acute and convalescent COVID-19 were collected in the United States, Italy and Spain.

CDR3 size: 12 residues. With 3 bases removed from V and 8 bases from J, the gap between germline ends came to 13 bases. Germline-derived CDR1 and CDR2 are GTSNPN and SVGIG (reference sequence). This table comes from immunoSEQ multiplex PCR, and its TCRdb copy is limited to in-frame clones, with some not included. The repertoire has about 160,000 clones, about 85% of them found once; the top ten carry roughly 1%. The chain recombines TRBV30 with TRBJ1-2; a weak D match, TRBD1 (5 bases). The receptor was isolated from a man between 40 and 49 years old with acute or convalescent COVID-19. Sequencing was carried out using peripheral blood. The CDR3: CAWSPGSRGYTF. The CDR3 DNA is TGTGCCTGGAGCCCAGGGTCGCGGGGCTACACCTTC.